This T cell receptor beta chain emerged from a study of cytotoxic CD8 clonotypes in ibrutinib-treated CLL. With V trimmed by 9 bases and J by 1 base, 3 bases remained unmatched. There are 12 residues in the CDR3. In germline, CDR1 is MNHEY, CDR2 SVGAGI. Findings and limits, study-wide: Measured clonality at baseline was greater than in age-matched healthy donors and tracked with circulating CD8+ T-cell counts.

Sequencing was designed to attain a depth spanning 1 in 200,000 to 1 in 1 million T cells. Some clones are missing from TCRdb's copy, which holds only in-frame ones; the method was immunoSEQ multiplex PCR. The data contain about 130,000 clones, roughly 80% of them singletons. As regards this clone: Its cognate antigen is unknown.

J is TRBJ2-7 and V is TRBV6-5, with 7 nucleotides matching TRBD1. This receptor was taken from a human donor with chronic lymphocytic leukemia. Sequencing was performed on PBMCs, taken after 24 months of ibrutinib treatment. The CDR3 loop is CASRQGSYEQYF. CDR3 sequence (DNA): TGTGCCAGTCGACAGGGATCCTACGAGCAGTACTTC.